These 18 T cell receptor beta chains were sequenced from one sample in a study of identical twins. TCRdb re-analysed the 5' RACE reads in MiXCR, keeping a single row per CDR3 protein. The data show about 340,000 distinct CDR3 sequences, with approximately 9.1% seen just once and 8% to 9.5% held by the top ten. The specimen was naive T cells sorted from blood. The receptors come from a woman between 50 and 59 years old in good health.

Many counts were recorded for this clonotype. The rearrangement joins TRBV24-1 to TRBJ2-1; 9 positions agree with TRBD2. V shed 9 bases, J shed 5 bases, and the junction held 16 bases outside the gene matches. Germline values: CDR1 KGHDR, CDR2 SFDVKD. The CDR3 loop spans 17 amino acids. The CDR3 region is CATQPGGSGRKDNEQFF. In DNA form, the CDR3 reads TGTGCCACCCAGCCCGGAGGCAGCGGGAGGAAGGACAATGAGCAGTTCTTC.

The V gene is TRBV6-5, the J gene TRBJ1-2; no firm D call. The germline V gene has CDR1 MNHEY and CDR2 SVGAGI. Trimming left V 3 bases short and J 8 bases short, with 13 bases between. This CDR3 is 13 amino acids long. CDR3 sequence reads: CASSYSWSGGYTF. DNA of the CDR3: TGTGCCAGCAGTTATAGTTGGTCGGGGGGCTACACCTTC.

The chain employs TRBV24-1 and TRBJ2-1, with TRBD2 matching over 10 bases. The CDR3 sequence is 15 residues long. Germline CDR1 KGHDR, CDR2 SFDVKD. The V gene end was trimmed by 4 bases and the J gene end by 10 bases; junction bases not matched to a gene: 9. The CDR3 here is CATSDPRLAGEEQFF. In DNA form, the CDR3 reads TGTGCCACCAGTGACCCCCGGCTAGCGGGAGAAGAGCAGTTCTTC.

This clonotype was detected a few times. The chain has TRBV6-5 and TRBJ2-4; TRBD2 might be the D (5 bases). The CDR3 sequence is 17 residues long. Trimming stripped 6 bases from V and 0 bases from J, with 18 bases between. From germline, CDR1 is MNHEY and CDR2 SVGAGI. The CDR3 DNA follows: TGTGCCAGCAGCAAAATAGGGAGACGACTAGCCAAAAACATTCAGTACTTC. Amino acids: CASSKIGRRLAKNIQYF.

This clonotype showed up just a few times. This chain links TRBV18 with TRBJ2-5, with 8 bases that match TRBD1. The trim removed 6 bases at V and 2 bases at J, leaving 5 bases unmatched. The CDR3 runs to 14 residues. From germline, CDR1 is KGHSH and CDR2 LQKENI. The CDR3 nucleotides read TGTGCCAGCTCCCGGAGGACAGGGCAAGAGACCCAGTACTTC. Translating it yields CASSRRTGQETQYF.

This clonotype was found a few times. The rearrangement uses TRBV14 and TRBJ2-3; D may be TRBD2 (5 bases). Germline CDR1 SGHDN, CDR2 FVKESK. Trimming stripped 0 bases from V and 3 bases from J, with 13 bases between. The CDR3 contains 16 residues. The CDR3 is CASSQDRGFQTDTQYF. The CDR3 nucleotides are TGTGCCAGCAGCCAAGACAGAGGGTTCCAAACAGATACGCAGTATTTT.

This clonotype came up a few times. The chain's CDR3 is CASSASGRTGELFF. CDR3 nucleotides: TGTGCCAGCAGCGCTAGTGGGAGAACCGGGGAGCTGTTTTTT. The rearrangement links TRBV7-9 to TRBJ2-2; possible D gene TRBD2, 5 bases. The CDR3 extends over 14 amino acids. The germline V and J ends were trimmed by 5 bases and 5 bases, with 12 bases remaining between them. Per germline, CDR1 SEHNR and CDR2 FQNEAQ (reference sequence).

The genes are TRBV7-8 and TRBJ2-7, with a possible D match to TRBD1 (5 bases). The CDR3 is 12 residues long. Germline V gene data show CDR1 as SGHVS and CDR2 as FQNEAQ. Trimming pared 4 bases from V and 6 bases from J, leaving 10 bases between. The CDR3 sequence: CASSYDRIEQYV. Here the CDR3 DNA reads TGTGCCAGCAGCTACGACAGAATCGAGCAGTACGTC.

This clonotype was observed at least ten times. V gene TRBV5-1 combines with J gene TRBJ2-1, with TRBD2 identical over 9 bases. J gave up 9 bases and V 0 bases, and 10 bases lay outside the gene matches. From germline, CDR1 is SGHRS and CDR2 YFSETQ. The CDR3 covers 16 residues. CDR3 sequence reads: CASSLEGLAGSGEQFF. The CDR3 DNA sequence: TGCGCCAGCAGCTTGGAAGGGCTAGCGGGAAGCGGTGAGCAGTTCTTC.

Many counts were recorded for this clonotype. The gene calls are TRBV5-1 and TRBJ2-3; 7 positions agree with TRBD2. Losses at the gene ends were 10 bases for V and 2 bases for J; bases not matched to a gene: 4. The CDR3 has 12 residues. Germline lookup yields CDR1 SGHRS and CDR2 YFSETQ. CDR3 residues: CAGEGLTDTQYF. The CDR3, as DNA: TGCGCCGGGGAGGGACTCACAGATACGCAGTATTTT.

This clonotype turned up a few times. The genes are TRBV4-1 and TRBJ1-1; D gene uncertain. The CDR3 totals 12 residues. Germline assignment: CDR1 MGHRA and CDR2 YSYEKL. V shed 2 bases and J shed 6 bases, with 7 bases lying between them. The CDR3 DNA sequence: TGCGCCAGCAGCCAATTGGGGTCTGAAGCTTTCTTT. Translated: CASSQLGSEAFF.

To note about this clonotype: With a much larger clone just one base away, this may be a read error. The V gene is TRBV12-3 or TRBV12-4, the J gene TRBJ2-2; D may be TRBD1 or TRBD2 (5 bases each). CDR3 length: 15 residues. The CDR3 reads CASSLRQFSTGELIF. The DNA of the CDR3 is TGTGCCAGCAGTTTAAGACAGTTTAGCACCGGGGAGCTGATTTTT.

V gene TRBV20-1 combines with J gene TRBJ1-1; 7 bases are shared with TRBD1. Losses at the gene ends were 0 bases for V and 0 bases for J; bases not matched to a gene: 7. The CDR3 sequence is 16 residues long. Germline loops: CDR1 DFQATT, CDR2 SNEGSKA (reference sequence). CDR3 sequence reads: CSARDGGQLMNTEAFF. In nucleotides, the CDR3 is TGCAGTGCTAGAGATGGGGGACAGTTGATGAACACTGAAGCTTTCTTT.

Only a few counts were recorded for this clonotype. This sequence joins TRBV20-1 and TRBJ2-7; either TRBD1 or TRBD2 may supply D (5 bases each). The V gene lost 0 bases and the J gene lost 1 base, with 13 bases spanning the gap. CDR1 is DFQATT and CDR2 is SNEGSKA in the germline V gene (reference sequence). The CDR3 is 15 residues long. The DNA of the CDR3 is TGCAGTGCTAGAGATCGAAGGGGACCGTCCTACGAGCAGTACTTC. Protein sequence: CSARDRRGPSYEQYF.

This clonotype was counted at least ten times. The chain employs TRBV5-1 and TRBJ1-2; a possible D gene is TRBD1 (5 bases). V was cut by 1 base and J by 8 bases, with 12 bases left in between. The CDR3 runs 13 residues. The V gene's germline CDR1 is SGHRS and CDR2 YFSETQ. The CDR3 is CASSLSAGSGYTF. CDR3 nucleotide sequence: TGCGCCAGCAGCTTGTCGGCAGGGAGCGGCTACACCTTC.

This clonotype was counted at least ten times. The V gene is TRBV12-3 or TRBV12-4, the J gene TRBJ2-6; 9 bases are a match to TRBD2. The CDR3 is 19 residues long. V shed 2 bases and J 0 bases; nucleotides not matched to a gene: 8. As DNA, the CDR3 is TGTGCCAGCAGTTTAAGGCCTAGCGGGACTAGCTCTGGGGCCAACGTCCTGACTTTC. Protein: CASSLRPSGTSSGANVLTF.

The J gene is TRBJ1-6, the V gene TRBV18; 8 bases match TRBD1. From germline, CDR1 is KGHSH and CDR2 LQKENI. This CDR3 is built from 14 residues. V trimming: 3 bases; J trimming: 8 bases; junction bases outside the gene matches: 3. Here the CDR3 reads CASSPQTGDSPLHF. The DNA of the CDR3 is TGTGCCAGCTCACCGCAGACAGGGGATTCACCCCTCCACTTT.

This clonotype was seen only a few times. The chain links TRBV7-2 to TRBJ2-7, with 9 positions matching TRBD1. The CDR3 is made up of 16 amino acids. Germline assignment: CDR1 SGHTA and CDR2 FQGNSA. After removal of 1 base from V and 4 bases from J, the junction contained 8 bases not matched to a gene. CDR3 sequence: CASSLETGGKEYEQYF. The CDR3, as DNA: TGTGCCAGCAGCTTAGAGACAGGGGGAAAGGAGTACGAGCAGTACTTC.